This T cell receptor beta chain was recovered during a study of cytomegalovirus exposure and HLA in healthy donors. This clone has just a few counts. The V gene lost 0 bases and the J gene lost 10 bases, with 8 bases spanning the gap. Germline assignment: CDR1 MGHRA and CDR2 YSYEKL. This CDR3 is 12 amino acids long. PCR primers comprised 60 Vbeta and 13 Jbeta primers. The repertoire was sequenced with immunoSEQ multiplex PCR; TCRdb's copy has only in-frame clones and lacks some. The sample has about 130,000 clones, less than 85% seen once. This chain links TRBV4-1 with TRBJ2-3; D might be TRBD1 (5 bases). The TCR was taken from a woman between 35 and 50 years old in good health and CMV-seropositive. The sample was PBMCs. In DNA, the CDR3 is TGCGCCAGCAGCCAAGAGGCAGGGCCGCAGTATTTT. This translates into CASSQEAGPQYF.